A selection of T cell receptor beta chains follows, all from one sample in a study of regulatory T cells in long-lasting Graves disease. TCRdb re-derived calls from the multiplex PCR reads in MiXCR, one entry per CDR3 protein. Counted here are hundreds of thousands of distinct CDR3 sequences, 15% to 20% occurring once; the ten biggest clones make up roughly a tenth. These data are also associated with another study on T cells in Graves' hyperthyroidism and ophthalmopathy.

The sample here was peripheral blood mononuclear cells (PBMCs), taken at new diagnosis, from a patient treated with antithyroid drugs. These receptor sequences come from a woman aged 25 to 39 with Graves disease. CDR3s leave out the opening cysteine and the closing phenylalanine or tryptophan. Fields, in order: V gene, J gene, clone size, CDR3 protein. Clone size is not always given. Where it is, it says once, few, many or a class for expanded clones.

TRBV3-1	TRBJ2-7	many	ASSPAGSSSYEQY
TRBV25-1	TRBJ2-2	-	ASLGEYTGELF
TRBV6-2/TRBV6-3	TRBJ2-7	-	ASSYPGTAFYEQY
TRBV5-1	TRBJ2-3	-	ASSHGSSGSNTDTQY
TRBV5-6	TRBJ2-1	few	ASSNRGAYNEQF
TRBV12-3/TRBV12-4	TRBJ2-4	-	ASSSSGRAKNIQY
TRBV4-2	TRBJ1-3	few	ASSPEGTGSGNTIY
TRBV9	TRBJ1-6	-	ASSGGYRGESPLH
TRBV3-1	TRBJ1-1	-	ASSPRGGEAS
TRBV28	TRBJ2-1	-	ASSTPGVAGVQF
TRBV11-2	TRBJ1-1	many	ASLGRSDGGKAF